This TCR beta chain was obtained from a study of T cell changes during pregnancy in multiple sclerosis. V was cut by 8 bases and J by 4 bases, with 12 bases left in between. The CDR3 is made up of 12 amino acids. The germline V gene encodes CDR1 GTSNPN and CDR2 SVGIG (reference sequence). Sequencing was performed with immunoSEQ multiplex PCR; in TCRdb, only in-frame clones are kept and a portion is missing. Found here are roughly 100,000 clones, roughly 89% of them singletons; the top ten hold 1.5% to 2%. This specimen was peripheral blood, taken before pregnancy. This chain uses TRBV30 with TRBJ1-3, with D tentatively TRBD1 (5 bases). The clonotype comes from a female donor with multiple sclerosis, enrolled in a pregnancy study. CDR3 nucleotides: TGTGCCGGGGCAGTGAGCGGAAACACCATATATTTT. Encoded protein: CAGAVSGNTIYF. The full variable domain, with the rest looked up from reference TRBV30 and TRBJ1-3, is SQTIHQWPATLVQPVGSPLSLECTVEGTSNPNLYWYRQAAGRGLQLLFYSVGIGQISSEVPQNLSASRPQDRQFILSSKKLLLSDSGFYLCAGAVSGNTIYFGEGSWLTVV.